This TCR beta chain was recovered during a study of beta chain features in type 1 diabetes. Study as a whole: The study found patients and healthy donors alike in age, gender and cell yields. General study points: Patients with type 1 diabetes showed fewer VDJ junction insertions and more deletions. Shorter templates may be favored by PCR, equally so in patients and controls.

Sequenced material consisted of expressed TCRB transcripts (all of the isolated RNA was reverse transcribed). Measured with immunoSEQ multiplex PCR; TCRdb has only the in-frame clones, and not every one. Of 900,000 or so clones listed, roughly 15% are singletons. This clone was found a few times. Its antigen is unidentified. Via CD45RO/CCR7/CD25/CD127/CD95/CD27, cells of the CD4+ naive, central memory, regulatory and stem cell-like memory subsets were sorted. The length of the CDR3 is 16 residues. J was trimmed by 4 bases and V by 1 base; bases with no gene match: 6. Germline V gene sequence: CDR1 LGHNA, CDR2 YNFKEQ.

The receptor was isolated from a young woman in good health. The chain has TRBV4-2 and TRBJ2-3, with 9 bases identical to TRBD2. Sequences were obtained from naive CD4+ T cells from blood. CDR3 sequence: CASSQVVAGVPDTQYF. Here the CDR3 DNA reads TGTGCCAGCAGCCAAGTCGTAGCGGGAGTTCCAGATACGCAGTATTTT.